One sample yielded the 29 T cell receptor beta chains listed below, sequenced in a study of Graves' ophthalmopathy and Graves' hyperthyroidism. RNA transcripts yielded amplified TCR beta CDR3 regions. Following a first-round RT-PCR that used HTBI primers, a second-round multiplex PCR was carried out. One entry per CDR3 protein results from TCRdb running MiXCR on the multiplex PCR reads. The sample lists around 1.1 million distinct CDR3 sequences, about 40% occurring once. The sample consisted of peripheral blood or thyroid tissue (not recorded which). The receptors shown here come from an adult man with Graves' hyperthyroidism.

In its sample, this clonotype was seen many times. The chain carries TRBV29-1 and TRBJ2-7; no clear D gene. CDR3 length equals 12 residues. Germline loops: CDR1 SQVTM, CDR2 ANQGSEA. Deletions cut 4 bases from V and 6 bases from J, with 13 bases between. The CDR3 reads CSVGPAKGEQYF. CDR3 DNA: TGCAGCGTTGGACCGGCGAAGGGCGAGCAGTACTTC.

The CDR3 DNA reads TGTGCCAGCAGTTACGCGACCGGGACTTTAACCTACGAGCAGTACTTC. Amino acids: CASSYATGTLTYEQYF. The chain carries TRBV6-5 and TRBJ2-7; maybe TRBD2 (6 bases). Trimming cost V 2 bases and J 2 bases, with 16 bases left between them. This CDR3 is 16 amino acids long. Germline loops: CDR1 MNHEY, CDR2 SVGAGI.

This clonotype was picked up many times. The gene calls are TRBV2 and TRBJ1-5; D gene uncertain. V lost 3 bases, J lost 0 bases, and 9 bases lay in between. Germline V lookup: CDR1 SNHLY, CDR2 FYNNEI. The CDR3 length is 15 residues. DNA for the CDR3: TGTGCCAGCAGTGAGTCGTGGGGTAGCAATCAGCCCCAGCATTTT. This encodes CASSESWGSNQPQHF.

Of note for this clonotype: At one end the junction does not follow the germline gene, possibly because of a read error. V is TRBV2 and J is TRBJ2-6; 10 nucleotides align to TRBD1. The germline CDR1 and CDR2 sequences are SNHLY and FYNNEI. The CDR3 has 15 residues. The CDR3 loop reads CARAPRTGGFNTEAF. CDR3 nucleotides: TGTGCCAGGGCACCTAGGACAGGGGGATTCAACACTGAAGCTTTC.

This clonotype occurred once. The chain carries TRBV15 and TRBJ1-2; 10 nucleotides match TRBD1. Germline V gene lookup returns CDR1 LNHNV and CDR2 YYDKDF (reference sequence). The CDR3 has 16 amino acids. V was clipped by 11 bases and J by 5 bases; unmatched bases: 17. The CDR3, as DNA: TGTGCCGCGAGGCAGGCTGGGACAGGGGAAGGGTATGGCTACACCTTC. This gives the protein CAARQAGTGEGYGYTF.

This clonotype was detected ten times or more. The CDR3, as DNA: TGTGCCACCAGTGACAGGGACAGGACGCGCGGCTACACCTTC. This translates into CATSDRDRTRGYTF. The V gene is TRBV24-1, the J gene TRBJ1-2, with 8 bases lining up with TRBD1. CDR1 and CDR2 (germline): KGHDR, SFDVKD. V trimming: 4 bases; J trimming: 8 bases; junction bases outside the gene matches: 8. The CDR3 sequence is 14 residues long.

This clonotype was seen a few times. The chain employs TRBV5-6 and TRBJ2-2; D perhaps matches TRBD1 (5 bases). CDR1 and CDR2 from the germline V gene are SGHDT and YYEEEE. The CDR3 has 15 amino acids. Trimming took off 0 bases at V and 2 bases at J, with 8 bases between the two ends. CDR3 DNA sequence: TGTGCCAGCAGCTTGGGACAGTTTAACACCGGGGAGCTGTTTTTT. It yields the protein CASSLGQFNTGELFF. Based on the CDR3 plus reference TRBV5-6 and TRBJ2-2, the full variable domain is DAGVTQSPTHLIKTRGQQVTLRCSPKSGHDTVSWYQQALGQGPQFIFQYYEEEERQRGNFPDRFSGHQFPNYSSELNVNALLLGDSALYLCASSLGQFNTGELFFGEGSRLTVL.

The chain carries TRBV14 and TRBJ1-1, with D hard to call. Germline lookup yields CDR1 SGHDN and CDR2 FVKESK. Between the trimmed V and J ends, which lost 4 bases and 4 bases, there was a span of 19 bases. This CDR3 contains 16 residues. The CDR3 DNA reads as TGTGCCAGCAGCCTGGAACTCGGAGGGTTGGGCACTGAAGCTTTCTTT. Amino acid sequence: CASSLELGGLGTEAFF.

Ten or more counts support this clonotype. V gene TRBV10-2 combines with J gene TRBJ1-4; no clear D gene. CDR1 and CDR2 (germline): WSHSY, SAAADI. This CDR3 comprises 14 residues. Trimming cost V 3 bases and J 8 bases, with 13 bases left between them. For the CDR3, the DNA is TGCGCCAGCAGTGACCGGGCGCCGCGGGAAAAACTGTTTTTT. Encoded protein: CASSDRAPREKLFF.

A note on this clonotype: A much larger clone differs by one base, so this may be a read error. This chain uses TRBV20-1 with TRBJ1-2, with TRBD1 matching 7 bases. The CDR3 runs to 15 residues. J was trimmed by 4 bases and V by 5 bases; bases with no gene match: 13. Germline loops: CDR1 DFQATT, CDR2 SNEGSKA (reference sequence). The CDR3 sequence: CSAVTGTTSGYGYTF. The CDR3 DNA sequence: TGCAGTGCTGTGACAGGGACGACCTCCGGCTATGGCTACACCTTC.

This clonotype was detected ten times or more. The chain is built from TRBV20-1 and TRBJ2-5, with TRBD1 identical over 10 bases. Germline CDR1 reads DFQATT; CDR2 reads SNEGSKA (reference sequence). This CDR3 is 16 amino acids long. Trimming cost V 2 bases and J 4 bases; bases outside gene matches: 10. Here the CDR3 reads CSARRGQGGGRETQYF. The CDR3 DNA reads as TGCAGTGCTAGACGCGGACAGGGGGGAGGTCGAGAGACCCAGTACTTC.

The chain couples TRBV29-1 to TRBJ1-1; D is undetermined. Looked up from germline, CDR1 is SQVTM and CDR2 is ANQGSEA. With 3 bases removed from V and 10 bases from J, the gap between germline ends came to 9 bases. CDR3 size: 10 residues. The CDR3 DNA is TGCAGCGTTGATCTCGAAGGAGCTTTCTTT. Its translation is CSVDLEGAFF.

This chain joins TRBV5-1 and TRBJ1-6, with 10 nucleotides matching TRBD1. V was pared by 0 bases and J by 8 bases, with 2 bases of the junction left unmatched. The V gene's germline CDR1 is SGHRS and CDR2 YFSETQ. This CDR3 contains 15 residues. The CDR3 here is CASSLGDRGDSPLHF. The CDR3 DNA reads as TGCGCCAGCAGCTTGGGGGACAGGGGCGATTCACCCCTCCACTTT.

The table lists this clonotype with many counts. The J gene is TRBJ1-1, the V gene TRBV7-9, with TRBD1 identical over 10 bases. CDR1 and CDR2 (germline): SEHNR, FQNEAQ (reference sequence). Trimming removed 4 bases from V and 5 bases from J; junction bases left unmatched: 4. The CDR3 has 14 residues. In DNA form, the CDR3 reads TGTGCCAGCAGCTCGACAGGGGGCAAAACTGAAGCTTTCTTT. As protein: CASSSTGGKTEAFF. The complete variable domain, with remaining parts taken from reference TRBV7-9 and TRBJ1-1, reads DTGVSQNPRHKITKRGQNVTFRCDPISEHNRLYWYRQTLGQGPEFLTYFQNEAQLEKSRLLSDRFSAERPKGSFSTLEIQRTEQGDSAMYLCASSSTGGKTEAFFGQGTRLTVV.

This clonotype was recorded many times. V and J are TRBV19 and TRBJ1-5; no reliable D call. Trimming took 10 bases from V and 3 from J, leaving 13 bases between them. Germline V gene lookup returns CDR1 LNHDA and CDR2 SQIVND (reference sequence). The CDR3 contains 13 residues. The CDR3 loop is CATVKSPNQPQHF. In DNA form, the CDR3 reads TGTGCCACCGTCAAATCTCCCAATCAGCCCCAGCATTTT.

This chain links TRBV6-5 with TRBJ2-2, with D uncertain. Trimming removed 5 bases at V and 7 bases at J, with 20 bases between. The CDR3 contains 16 residues. Germline V gives CDR1 MNHEY, CDR2 SVGAGI. The CDR3 coding sequence is TGTGCCAGCAGTGAAGTGGCTGGGCACCGTAGCGGGGAGCTGTTTTTT. Protein sequence: CASSEVAGHRSGELFF.

The chain is built from TRBV29-1 and TRBJ1-3; D is unclear. The CDR3 spans 12 residues. Trimming removed 5 bases from V and 0 bases from J, with 5 bases in between. Germline V gene data show CDR1 as SQVTM and CDR2 as ANQGSEA. CDR3 DNA sequence: TGCAGCGTTACGGGCTCTGGAAACACCATATATTTT. Protein product: CSVTGSGNTIYF.

This clonotype was seen at least ten times. V and J are TRBV7-6 and TRBJ2-5; possibly TRBD2 for D (5 bases). Trimming pared 5 bases from V and 7 bases from J, leaving 17 bases between. Germline V lookup: CDR1 SGHVS, CDR2 FNYEAQ. The length of the CDR3 is 14 residues. The CDR3 region has the DNA TGTGCCAGCAGCCCAATGGGCTCCGAGGGGACCCAGTACTTC. Its translation is CASSPMGSEGTQYF. Drawing the rest from reference TRBV7-6 and TRBJ2-5, the complete variable domain is GAGVSQSPRYKVTKRGQDVALRCDPISGHVSLYWYRQALGQGPEFLTYFNYEAQQDKSGLPNDRFSAERPEGSISTLTIQRTEQRDSAMYRCASSPMGSEGTQYFGPGTRLLVL.

The V call is TRBV5-8, the J call TRBJ2-7; D gene uncertain. CDR3 length equals 15 residues. Germline CDR1 reads SGHTS; CDR2 reads YDEGEE. Trimming pared 1 base from V and 4 bases from J, leaving 15 bases between. CDR3 sequence: CASSLLGNGAYEQYF. The CDR3 nucleotides read TGTGCCAGCAGCTTGTTGGGAAACGGAGCGTACGAGCAGTACTTC.

CDR3 region: CASSVASVTGELFF. For the CDR3, the DNA is TGTGCCAGCAGCGTAGCCAGCGTTACCGGGGAGCTGTTTTTT. The rearrangement uses TRBV9 and TRBJ2-2; D is uncertain. The CDR3 length is 14 residues. V lost 0 bases to trimming and J lost 5 bases, with 8 bases between them. Germline V lookup: CDR1 SGDLS, CDR2 YYNGEE.

This clonotype has ten or more counts. The chain is built from TRBV29-1 and TRBJ1-1; D gene unclear. The V gene's germline CDR1 is SQVTM and CDR2 ANQGSEA. Trimming stripped 4 bases from V and 7 bases from J, with 10 bases between. There are 11 residues in the CDR3. Here the CDR3 reads CSVVRELEAFF. Written as DNA, the CDR3 is TGCAGCGTTGTTCGGGAGCTTGAAGCTTTCTTT.

This chain uses TRBV20-1 with TRBJ2-5, with 11 bases fitting TRBD2. J lost 2 bases, V lost 2 bases, and 7 bases had no gene match. The CDR3 length is 16 residues. Germline loops: CDR1 DFQATT, CDR2 SNEGSKA (reference sequence). This chain's CDR3 is CSARSTGLAVQETQYF. The CDR3 DNA follows: TGCAGTGCTAGATCAACGGGACTAGCGGTTCAAGAGACCCAGTACTTC.

This clonotype was seen a few times. The chain couples TRBV7-8 to TRBJ1-3; 9 bases match TRBD1. The germline CDR1 and CDR2 sequences are SGHVS and FQNEAQ. The ends lost 5 bases at V and 0 bases at J; junction bases unmatched: 17. The CDR3 runs 20 residues. The CDR3 DNA follows: TGTGCCAGCAGCCCTATAGACAGGGGGAGAGCCAGCCACTCTGGAAACACCATATATTTT. This encodes CASSPIDRGRASHSGNTIYF.

Concerning this clonotype itself: This may be a read error, as it is one base from a much larger clone. The genes are TRBV7-9 and TRBJ1-6; the D gene is possibly TRBD1 (6 bases). The CDR3 runs 13 residues. V was shortened by 5 bases and J by 10 bases, with 12 bases between the two germline ends. Germline V gene data show CDR1 as SEHNR and CDR2 as FQNEAQ (reference sequence). CDR3 nucleotides: TGTGCCAGCAGCGATCCAGGGGAGTCACCCCTCCACTTT. Its translation: CASSDPGESPLHF. The whole variable domain, filled in from reference TRBV7-9 and TRBJ1-6, reads DTGVSQNPRHKITKRGQNVTFRCDPISEHNRLYWYRQTLGQGPEFLTYFQNEAQLEKSRLLSDRFSAERPKGSFSTLEIQRTEQGDSAMYLCASSDPGESPLHFGNGTRLTVT.

The sample holds many counts of this clonotype. The genes are TRBV2 and TRBJ2-7; D is possibly TRBD2 (5 bases). The CDR3 contains 14 residues. The V and J ends lost 3 bases and 2 bases respectively, with 11 bases between them. Germline values: CDR1 SNHLY, CDR2 FYNNEI. The chain's CDR3 is CASSDVGLTYEQYF. CDR3 bases: TGTGCCAGCAGTGACGTTGGACTTACCTACGAGCAGTACTTC.

This chain links TRBV9 with TRBJ1-2; D gene uncertain. Germline CDR1 reads SGDLS; CDR2 reads YYNGEE. Trimming removed 0 bases from V and 6 bases from J, with 15 bases in between. CDR3 length equals 15 residues. The CDR3 is CASSVDTGVRDGYTF. The CDR3, as DNA: TGTGCCAGCAGCGTAGATACCGGGGTTAGAGATGGCTACACCTTC. The full variable domain, rest sourced from reference TRBV9 and TRBJ1-2, is DSGVTQTPKHLITATGQRVTLRCSPRSGDLSVYWYQQSLDQGLQFLIQYYNGEERAKGNILERFSAQQFPDLHSELNLSSLELGDSALYFCASSVDTGVRDGYTFGSGTRLTVV.

This clonotype was counted many times. The rearrangement links TRBV14 to TRBJ2-6, with 8 nucleotides matching TRBD1. Per germline, CDR1 SGHDN and CDR2 FVKESK. CDR3 length: 19 amino acids. Germline trimming cut 0 bases from V and 3 bases from J; bases unmatched to any gene: 10. This CDR3 reads CASSQDGQGRVGGANVLTF. CDR3 bases: TGTGCCAGCAGCCAAGATGGACAGGGACGTGTGGGTGGGGCCAACGTCCTGACTTTC.

This clonotype was detected many times. V is TRBV15 and J is TRBJ1-5, with 7 bases lining up with TRBD1. This CDR3 has 14 residues. V was clipped by 6 bases and J by 4 bases; unmatched bases: 6. The germline gives CDR1 LNHNV, CDR2 YYDKDF (reference sequence). This CDR3 is CATRSTGSNQPQHF. The CDR3 region has the DNA TGTGCCACCAGGTCGACAGGGTCAAATCAGCCCCAGCATTTT.

J is TRBJ1-2 and V is TRBV28; D not certain. Per the germline V gene, CDR1 is MDHEN and CDR2 is SYDVKM. V was pared by 2 bases and J by 4 bases, with 5 bases between. This CDR3 comprises 12 residues. The CDR3, as DNA: TGTGCCAGCAGTTTACCCCGCTATGGCTACACCTTC. It codes for CASSLPRYGYTF.